This entry lists 20 T cell receptor beta chains sequenced from one sample in a study of T cell repertoires in cytomegalovirus infection. Their specific antigens are unknown. TCRdb fed the reads into MiXCR, producing one record per CDR3 protein. The data contain some 220,000 distinct CDR3 sequences, around 40% of them singletons. Sequencing was performed on CD8+ T cells from cultured PBMCs, taken from culture after CMV antigen stimulation. These receptor sequences come from a human donor in good health (CMV status not recorded). Some clones in this sample may be carry-over from other donors' samples.

The CDR3 region is CASSFSSPFAGPDYGYTF. Here the CDR3 DNA reads TGTGCCAGCAGCTTTAGTTCCCCCTTCGCAGGGCCCGACTATGGCTACACCTTC. V usage is TRBV7-2 and J usage is TRBJ1-2; weak D call: TRBD1 (5 bases). The germline V gene encodes CDR1 SGHTA and CDR2 FQGNSA. This CDR3 is built from 18 residues. With 3 bases removed from V and 3 bases from J, the gap between germline ends came to 23 bases.

V gene TRBV5-1 combines with J gene TRBJ2-3, with 8 bases identical to TRBD2. The CDR3 is made up of 13 amino acids. Trimming at V came to 4 bases and at J to 4 bases, leaving 2 bases not matched to a gene. Per germline, CDR1 SGHRS and CDR2 YFSETQ. In DNA form, the CDR3 reads TGCGCCAGCAGCGGACTAGCCTCAGATACGCAGTATTTT. Translated, it gives CASSGLASDTQYF.

The V call is TRBV27, the J call TRBJ1-1; D unresolved. V was clipped by 7 bases and J by 4 bases, with 13 bases between them. Germline V CDR1 and CDR2: MNHEY, SMNVEV (reference sequence). This CDR3 is 13 amino acids long. CDR3 region: CASNRGSGTEAFF. The CDR3 coding sequence is TGTGCCAGCAACCGAGGCTCGGGCACTGAAGCTTTCTTT.

This clonotype was picked up one time. The chain links TRBV6-1 to TRBJ2-5, with TRBD1 matching over 7 bases. The CDR3 length is 14 residues. V was pared by 4 bases and J by 2 bases, with 4 bases of the junction left unmatched. Germline assignment: CDR1 MNHNS and CDR2 SASEGT. CDR3 sequence reads: CASSGQGGQETQYF. CDR3 DNA sequence: TGTGCCAGCAGTGGACAGGGCGGGCAAGAGACCCAGTACTTC.

This clonotype was counted at least ten times. V and J are TRBV12-5 and TRBJ2-5; 10 nucleotides align to TRBD1. Unmatched junction bases numbered 7, after V lost 7 bases and J lost 2 bases. Per the germline V gene, CDR1 is LGHNT and CDR2 is FRNRAP. CDR3 length equals 15 residues. The CDR3 DNA is TGTGCTAGTGCATCCGGGACAGGGGTTCAAGAGACCCAGTACTTC. It translates to CASASGTGVQETQYF.

The rearrangement links TRBV27 to TRBJ2-5; 9 bases match TRBD1. The CDR3 totals 16 residues. CDR1 and CDR2 from the germline V gene are MNHEY and SMNVEV (reference sequence). V gave up 4 bases and J gave up 5 bases; unmatched junction bases: 11. CDR3 bases: TGTGCCAGCAGTTCCGGACAGGGGCGTTTAGAGGAGACCCAGTACTTC. The encoded protein is CASSSGQGRLEETQYF.

This clonotype was found many times. The chain uses TRBV7-2 and TRBJ2-2, with D hard to call. CDR1 is SGHTA, CDR2 FQGNSA, per germline. The CDR3 sequence is 13 residues long. V gave up 5 bases and J gave up 2 bases, with 6 bases separating them. The CDR3 loop reads CASSRFNTGELFF. CDR3 coding DNA: TGTGCCAGCAGCCGATTTAACACCGGGGAGCTGTTTTTT.

V and J are TRBV19 and TRBJ1-1; the match to TRBD1 covers 8 bases. The CDR3 has 12 residues. The junction had 5 bases not matched to a gene; V was cut back by 10 bases and J by 4 bases. Germline loops: CDR1 LNHDA, CDR2 SQIVND (reference sequence). CDR3 coding DNA: TGTGCCACTGGACAGGGCGGCACTGAAGCTTTCTTT. This codes for CATGQGGTEAFF.

This sequence joins TRBV29-1 and TRBJ1-2; a weak D match, TRBD1 (6 bases). This CDR3 is built from 12 residues. Germline CDR1 SQVTM, CDR2 ANQGSEA. Trimming removed 6 bases at V and 8 bases at J, with 16 bases between. The CDR3 DNA is TGCAGCGTCGAACAGGGTTGGGGAGGCTACACCTTC. Its translation: CSVEQGWGGYTF.

This clonotype came up a few times. V and J are TRBV7-8 and TRBJ2-1, with 14 bases that match TRBD2. J lost 0 bases, V lost 1 base, and 5 bases had no gene match. Looked up from germline, CDR1 is SGHVS and CDR2 is FQNEAQ. This CDR3 is 19 amino acids long. CDR3 sequence (DNA): TGTGCCAGCAGCTTAGGGACTAGCGGGAGGCTAAGCTCCTACAATGAGCAGTTCTTC. It is translated as CASSLGTSGRLSSYNEQFF.

The chain has TRBV7-8 and TRBJ2-7, with D possibly being TRBD1 (5 bases). This CDR3 has 13 residues. Germline V gene data show CDR1 as SGHVS and CDR2 as FQNEAQ. V lost 5 bases and J lost 3, with 11 bases in between. As DNA, the CDR3 is TGTGCCAGCAGCACCCGCGACAGCTACGAGCAGTACTTC. Its translation is CASSTRDSYEQYF. Together with reference TRBV7-8 and TRBJ2-7, the CDR3 gives the full variable domain: GAGVSQSPRYKVAKRGQDVALRCDPISGHVSLFWYQQALGQGPEFLTYFQNEAQLDKSGLPSDRFFAERPEGSVSTLKIQRTQQEDSAVYLCASSTRDSYEQYFGPGTRLTVT.

The rearrangement joins TRBV7-2 to TRBJ1-4; 7 positions agree with TRBD1. The J segment lost 2 bases and the V segment lost 3 bases, leaving 3 bases of the junction unmatched. CDR3 length: 15 amino acids. Germline values: CDR1 SGHTA, CDR2 FQGNSA. CDR3 region: CASSFTTGTNEKLFF. In DNA form, the CDR3 reads TGTGCCAGCAGCTTTACGACAGGGACTAATGAAAAACTGTTTTTT.

The genes are TRBV5-1 and TRBJ2-1; the D gene could be TRBD1 or TRBD2 (5 bases each). CDR1 is SGHRS, CDR2 YFSETQ, per germline. The length of the CDR3 is 18 residues. V gave up 4 bases and J gave up 0 bases, with 20 bases separating them. The CDR3 DNA follows: TGCGCCAGCAGCAAGGGACCGTACGTCCCGAGCTCCTACAATGAGCAGTTCTTC. It specifies CASSKGPYVPSSYNEQFF.

This chain links TRBV7-6 with TRBJ1-1; the match to TRBD1 covers 10 bases. This CDR3 spans 14 amino acids. J lost 6 bases, V lost 5 bases, and 6 bases had no gene match. From germline, CDR1 is SGHVS and CDR2 FNYEAQ. As DNA, the CDR3 is TGTGCCAGCAGCACGGACAGGGGGAGCCCTGAAGCTTTCTTT. As protein: CASSTDRGSPEAFF.

This clonotype appeared many times. CDR3 DNA sequence: TGTGCCAGCAGCTTAGCTGGCGGCGGGGAGCTGTTTTTT. Translating gives CASSLAGGGELFF. The chain employs TRBV7-6 and TRBJ2-2; D is unresolved. V was trimmed by 0 bases and J by 7 bases, leaving 6 bases between them. This CDR3 is 13 amino acids long. From germline, CDR1 is SGHVS and CDR2 FNYEAQ.

The V gene is TRBV19, the J gene TRBJ1-2; weak D call: TRBD1 (6 bases). The ends were cut back, 5 bases at V and 2 bases at J, with 18 bases in the middle. CDR1 LNHDA and CDR2 SQIVND come from the germline V gene (reference sequence). There are 16 residues in the CDR3. The CDR3, as DNA: TGTGCCAGTAGTTCGGTGGTGGACAGAACAAACTATGGCTACACCTTC. Amino acid sequence: CASSSVVDRTNYGYTF.

This CDR3 is CASSQDSEGAGNEQFF. CDR3 in DNA: TGTGCCAGCAGCCAAGATAGCGAGGGCGCGGGGAATGAGCAGTTCTTC. V usage is TRBV4-2 and J usage is TRBJ2-1, with a possible D match to TRBD2 (6 bases). Trimming cost V 0 bases and J 7 bases, with 16 bases left between them. The CDR3 sequence is 16 residues long. Germline V CDR1 and CDR2: LGHNA, YNFKEQ.

This clonotype occurred many times. The rearrangement uses TRBV11-2 and TRBJ2-1; tentative D call: TRBD1 (6 bases). Trimming took 1 base from V and 9 from J, leaving 19 bases between them. The CDR3 length is 16 residues. Germline CDR1 reads SGHAT; CDR2 reads FQNNGV. CDR3 loop: CASSLVGSDSFGEQFF. The DNA of the CDR3 is TGTGCCAGCAGCTTAGTAGGGTCGGACAGCTTTGGTGAGCAGTTCTTC.

This sequence joins TRBV7-9 and TRBJ2-7; 8 nucleotides line up with TRBD1. This CDR3 is 13 amino acids long. Germline trimming cut 7 bases from V and 5 bases from J; bases unmatched to any gene: 7. The V gene's germline CDR1 is SEHNR and CDR2 FQNEAQ (reference sequence). The chain's CDR3 is CASKAGGRNEQYF. CDR3 sequence (DNA): TGTGCCAGCAAGGCAGGGGGCAGGAACGAGCAGTACTTC.

The chain is built from TRBV10-3 and TRBJ2-7, with a tentative D call TRBD1 (6 bases). V shed 2 bases and J shed 2 bases, with 13 bases lying between them. Germline V gene lookup returns CDR1 ENHRY and CDR2 SYGVKD. There are 15 residues in the CDR3. CDR3 amino acids: CAISEPDRRTYEQYF. CDR3 sequence (DNA): TGTGCCATCAGTGAGCCCGACAGGCGCACCTACGAGCAGTACTTC.